This TCR beta chain derives from a study of OX40 agonist ivuxolimab in advanced cancers. Using immunoSEQ multiplex PCR, the repertoire was profiled, and TCRdb retains in-frame clones only, with some absent. Counted here are 70,000 to 95,000 clones, roughly 80% occurring once; the ten biggest clones make up 5.5% to 8.5%. This clonotype was obtained from an adult with an advanced solid tumor such as melanoma, head and neck, liver or kidney cancer. Sequenced here: CD4+ or CD8+ T cells sorted from blood, sampled in a trial of the OX40 agonist ivuxolimab.

The CDR3 nucleotides read TGTGCCAGCAGCCCCGGGGGTCCTTCCTACGAGCAGTACTTC. This sequence encodes CASSPGGPSYEQYF. This chain uses TRBV9 with TRBJ2-7, with D possibly being TRBD2 (6 bases). CDR3 length: 14 residues. Germline V gives CDR1 SGDLS, CDR2 YYNGEE. The ends were cut back, 4 bases at V and 1 base at J, with 12 bases in the middle.